A single sample is the source of the 23 T cell receptor beta chains below, sequenced in a study of tumor-infiltrating lymphocytes in primary liver carcinoma. TCR beta cDNA was reverse-transcribed from about 500 ng of total RNA. The reaction used a constant-region primer and ProtoScript II reverse transcriptase. Libraries for TCR beta were built through three nested multiplex PCR rounds, which together made up a slightly modified ARM-PCR procedure. With TRBV1-TRBV30 forward primers and a C-beta reverse primer, the first two PCR rounds were run for roughly 9 cycles each. Each CDR3 protein gets one entry after TCRdb re-called the multiplex PCR reads with MiXCR. The sample holds hundreds of thousands of distinct CDR3 sequences; 50% to 60% are singletons and the top ten take about a sixth. Researchers drew blood RNA from unsorted whole blood and extracted germline DNA as well. Sequenced material: peripheral blood. The receptors here all came from a woman aged 25 to 45 with primary liver carcinoma and hepatitis B virus infection.

Comments on this clonotype: With a much larger clone just one base away, this may be a read error. The J gene is TRBJ1-1, the V gene TRBV4-2, with D maybe TRBD1 (6 bases). The germline V gene has CDR1 LGHNA and CDR2 YNFKEQ. V was cut by 1 base and J by 10 bases, with 13 bases left in between. The length of the CDR3 is 13 residues. The CDR3, as DNA: TGTGCCAGCAGCCAAGCCAGGGGCCAGATAGCTTTCTTT. It encodes CASSQARGQIAFF.

As concerns this clonotype: A much larger clonotype is one base distant, so this may be a read error. The V call is TRBV12-3 or TRBV12-4, the J call TRBJ1-1, with D tentatively TRBD1 (5 bases). CDR3 length: 15 residues. CDR3 sequence reads: CASRGEGIMNTEPFF. The CDR3 bases are TGTGCCAGCCGCGGGGAGGGGATTATGAACACTGAACCTTTCTTT.

The count of this clonotype is one. Without the conserved terminal phenylalanine or tryptophan, this CDR3 likely stems from a read error. V usage is TRBV6-1 and J usage is TRBJ2-3; D might be TRBD2 (7 bases). Germline V lookup: CDR1 MNHNS, CDR2 SASEGT. This CDR3 spans 14 amino acids. Written as DNA, the CDR3 is TGTGCCAACAGTGAGGCGGGGGCGCTCCCTACGCAGTATTCT. Translated: CANSEAGALPTQYS.

V gene TRBV6-5 combines with J gene TRBJ1-2, with 9 bases fitting TRBD1. Germline values: CDR1 MNHEY, CDR2 SVGAGI. The trim removed 10 bases at V and 4 bases at J, leaving 16 bases unmatched. CDR3 length equals 16 residues. This CDR3 reads CANTRTGETRGYGYTF. The DNA for the CDR3 is TGTGCCAACACTCGGACAGGGGAAACAAGGGGCTATGGCTACACCTTC.

The chain carries TRBV2 and TRBJ2-3; perhaps D is TRBD1 or TRBD2 (5 bases each). V was trimmed by 6 bases and J by 4 bases, leaving 17 bases between them. Per the germline V gene, CDR1 is SNHLY and CDR2 is FYNNEI. The CDR3 consists of 15 residues. CDR3 region: CASRPPGRGSDTQYF. The CDR3 nucleotides are TGTGCCAGCAGACCCCCGGGACGAGGCTCAGATACGCAGTATTTT.

The chain links TRBV28 to TRBJ2-1, with a weak D call TRBD1 (5 bases). Looked up from germline, CDR1 is MDHEN and CDR2 is SYDVKM. Between the trimmed V and J ends, which lost 9 bases and 2 bases, there was a span of 17 bases. CDR3 size: 15 residues. The chain's CDR3 is CASIMALGPYNEQFF. The CDR3 region has the DNA TGTGCCAGTATCATGGCTTTGGGGCCCTACAATGAGCAGTTCTTC.

The chain joins TRBV6-1 to TRBJ2-6; unclear D gene. Germline CDR1 and CDR2: MNHNS and SASEGT. V was cut by 9 bases and J by 5 bases, with 17 bases left in between. The CDR3 covers 15 residues. The DNA for the CDR3 is TGTGCCAGTAGAGCTGCAGGTACTAGGGCCAACGTCCTGACTTTC. It yields the protein CASRAAGTRANVLTF.

This clonotype occurred a few times. One junction end disagrees with the germline gene, perhaps due to a read error. The chain employs TRBV5-6 and TRBJ2-1; D is undetermined. The germline CDR1 and CDR2 sequences are SGHDT and YYEEEE. The CDR3 has 13 amino acids. The CDR3 sequence is CASSSTDINGQFF. The CDR3 coding sequence is TGTGCCAGCAGCTCGACTGACATTAATGGGCAGTTCTTC. The whole variable domain, filled in from reference TRBV5-6 and TRBJ2-1, reads DAGVTQSPTHLIKTRGQQVTLRCSPKSGHDTVSWYQQALGQGPQFIFQYYEEEERQRGNFPDRFSGHQFPNYSSELNVNALLLGDSALYLCASSSTDINGQFFGPGTRLTVL.

This clonotype was seen only a few times. This CDR3 reads CASSYHRGALYEQYF. CDR3 coding DNA: TGTGCCAGCAGTTACCACAGGGGAGCTTTATACGAGCAGTACTTC. The chain combines TRBV6-2 or TRBV6-3 with TRBJ2-7; 7 bases agree with TRBD1. The germline V gene has CDR1 MNHEY and CDR2 SVGEGT. The V gene end was trimmed by 2 bases and the J gene end by 4 bases; junction bases not matched to a gene: 8. The CDR3 loop spans 15 amino acids.

As concerns this clonotype: At one end, the junction sequence differs from germline, possibly due to a read error. The V call is TRBV12-3 or TRBV12-4, the J call TRBJ1-1; D may be TRBD1 (5 bases). The CDR3 has 14 residues. For the CDR3, the DNA is TGTGCCGGCAGCGTTCTGCGGGGGAGCACTGAAGCTTTCTTT. Translating it yields CAGSVLRGSTEAFF.

Remarks on this clonotype: Here the CDR3 omits its conserved ending phenylalanine or tryptophan, so a read error is the likely source. The limits of the CDR3 on the DNA are not certain, so only TCRdb's listed CDR3 is given. The J gene is TRBJ2-3, the V gene TRBV6-2 or TRBV6-3; whether TRBD2, the table's D call, matches the DNA was not checked. The CDR3 has 12 residues if both end residues are counted. The germline CDR1 and CDR2 sequences are MNHEY and SVGEGT. The CDR3 sequence: CASARERDTQCL.

This chain joins TRBV7-9 and TRBJ2-1; D could derive from TRBD1 or TRBD2 (6 bases each). The V gene lost 11 bases and the J gene lost 11 bases, with 22 bases spanning the gap. Per the germline V gene, CDR1 is SEHNR and CDR2 is FQNEAQ (reference sequence). CDR3 size: 13 residues. CDR3 nucleotides: TGTGCCCCGGACAGTCTAGCGTCCCATAAGCAGTTCTTC. Translating it yields CAPDSLASHKQFF.

J is TRBJ2-7 and V is TRBV7-9; 8 bases line up with TRBD1. CDR1 is SEHNR and CDR2 is FQNEAQ in the germline V gene (reference sequence). Trimming removed 4 bases from V and 4 bases from J; junction bases left unmatched: 12. The CDR3 extends over 16 amino acids. DNA for the CDR3: TGTGCCAGCAGCTCAACCAAGGACAGGGCCCTTTACGAGCAGTACTTC. Translated: CASSSTKDRALYEQYF.

This clonotype was picked up one time. This chain connects TRBV12-3 or TRBV12-4 to TRBJ1-3, with unresolved D. CDR3 length equals 13 residues. V was pared by 6 bases and J by 12 bases, with 18 bases between. CDR3 DNA: TGTGCCAGCAGGAAAGGGATGGAAGACATCATATATTTT. Translated: CASRKGMEDIIYF.

This clonotype was observed a handful of times. The V gene is TRBV6-6, the J gene TRBJ2-5, with D unclear. V was pared by 5 bases and J by 5 bases, with 12 bases between. CDR3 length: 13 amino acids. Per the germline V gene, CDR1 is MNHNY and CDR2 is SVGAGI (reference sequence). CDR3 protein: CASSGRDRETQYF. CDR3 sequence (DNA): TGTGCCAGCAGTGGTAGGGATAGGGAGACCCAGTACTTC.

As regards this clonotype: At one end the junction does not follow the germline gene, possibly because of a read error. The V and J genes are TRBV28 and TRBJ1-2; D may be TRBD1 (6 bases). The germline CDR1 and CDR2 sequences are MDHEN and SYDVKM. The length of the CDR3 is 16 residues. The CDR3 is CASRPRRMGANYGYTF. CDR3 coding DNA: TGTGCCAGCAGGCCCCGCCGTATGGGGGCTAACTATGGCTATACCTTC.

On this clonotype itself: One junction end does not reproduce the germline sequence, and a read error may be involved. The J gene is TRBJ2-1, the V gene TRBV13, with TRBD2 matching over 7 bases. The CDR3 has 14 residues. Germline CDR1 and CDR2: PRHDT and FYEKMQ (reference sequence). CDR3 region: CVSSLSGSYNEQFF. Written as DNA, the CDR3 is TGTGTCAGCAGCCTTAGCGGGTCCTACAATGAGCAGTTCTTC. Variable domain in full (rest from reference TRBV13 and TRBJ2-1): AAGVIQSPRHLIKEKRETATLKCYPIPRHDTVYWYQQGPGQDPQFLISFYEKMQSDKGSIPDRFSAQQFSDYHSELNMSSLELGDSALYFCVSSLSGSYNEQFFGPGTRLTVL.

About this clonotype itself: It may be a read error: a sequence one base away is much more abundant. J is TRBJ1-1 and V is TRBV12-3 or TRBV12-4; D possibly corresponds to TRBD1 (5 bases). Trimming stripped 3 bases from V and 4 bases from J, with 12 bases between. CDR3 length: 14 residues. CDR3 nucleotide sequence: TGTGCCAGCAGTTTGCGGGACCAAGGCACTGAAGCTTTCTTT. It specifies CASSLRDQGTEAFF.

This chain connects TRBV6-1 to TRBJ2-5, with D hard to call. CDR1 MNHNS and CDR2 SASEGT come from the germline V gene. This CDR3 has 13 amino acids. Trimming took 7 bases from V and 2 from J, leaving 11 bases between them. CDR3 DNA: TGTGCCAGCATTCGAACAGCTCAAGAGACCCAGTACTTC. Its protein product is CASIRTAQETQYF.

This clonotype was observed a single time. The chain is built from TRBV7-2 and TRBJ2-4; a possible D gene is TRBD2 (6 bases). Germline-derived CDR1 and CDR2 are SGHTA and FQGNSA. This CDR3 has 13 residues. Trimming removed 7 bases from V and 12 bases from J, with 19 bases in between. The CDR3 bases are TGTGCCAGCATCATCCGGGAGACTTTTGATCAGTACTTC. Its translation: CASIIRETFDQYF. The complete variable domain, with remaining parts taken from reference TRBV7-2 and TRBJ2-4, reads GAGVSQSPSNKVTEKGKDVELRCDPISGHTALYWYRQSLGQGLEFLIYFQGNSAPDKSGLPSDRFSAERTGGSVSTLTIQRTQQEDSAVYLCASIIRETFDQYFGAGTRLSVL.

This clonotype was observed a few times. Here the CDR3 reads CASSPDWGGANYGYTF. For the CDR3, the DNA is TGTGCCAGCAGCCCCGACTGGGGGGGTGCGAACTATGGCTACACCTTC. The chain couples TRBV4-2 to TRBJ1-2, with a tentative D call TRBD1 (5 bases). The germline V gene encodes CDR1 LGHNA and CDR2 YNFKEQ. This CDR3 spans 16 amino acids. Trimming took 4 bases from V and 2 from J, leaving 17 bases between them.

For this clonotype: This may be a read error, as it is one base from a much larger clone. The V call is TRBV6-1, the J call TRBJ2-5, with D perhaps TRBD1 or TRBD2 (6 bases each). CDR3 length: 16 amino acids. The germline V gene encodes CDR1 MNHNS and CDR2 SASEGT. CDR3 bases: TGTGCCAGCAGAGAAGAGGGGGGACTGAACCAAGAGACCCAGTACTTC. Its translation is CASREEGGLNQETQYF.

DNA for the CDR3: TGTGCCAGCAGTACAGGGCCACCTAGCGGGGCCTACAATGAGCAGTTCTTC. Translation: CASSTGPPSGAYNEQFF. The chain couples TRBV6-2 or TRBV6-3 to TRBJ2-1; 9 bases line up with TRBD2. This CDR3 spans 17 amino acids. Germline CDR1 is MNHEY and CDR2 is SVGEGT. J gave up 2 bases and V 5 bases, and 10 bases lay outside the gene matches.